The clone carrying this TCR beta chain occurred many times. A read error may account for a junction end that differs from germline. This entry belongs to a study of neurological immune-mediated disorders. TCRdb re-derived calls from the 5' RACE reads in MiXCR, one entry per CDR3 protein. Here the sample spans around 130,000 distinct CDR3 sequences, roughly 3.1% being singletons. The CDR3 runs 15 residues. Germline CDR1 SGHTS, CDR2 YDEGEE. Where libraries were unsorted, they were derived from 2 million PBMCs stored at -80 degrees C. This chain links TRBV5-8 with TRBJ2-2, with 9 nucleotides matching TRBD2. Sequencing used PBMCs. This TCR was sampled from a woman aged 25 to 39 with multiple sclerosis. CDR3 sequence reads: CASSPSGAKTGELFF. The CDR3 nucleotides read TGTGCCAGCAGCCCTAGCGGGGCGAAGACCGGGGAGCTGTTTTTT.